The 8 T cell receptor beta chains below were found in one sample sequenced in a study of cytomegalovirus exposure and HLA in healthy donors. PCR used 60 Vbeta primers and 13 Jbeta primers. TCRdb's table, derived via immunoSEQ multiplex PCR, lists solely in-frame clones and lacks some. Its table lists about 160,000 clones. The sequencing input was PBMCs. The source is a woman in her fifties or sixties in good health and CMV-seronegative.

The chain is built from TRBV6-5 and TRBJ2-7; 7 bases map to TRBD2. The CDR3 totals 14 residues. With V trimmed by 6 bases and J by 0 bases, 5 bases remained unmatched. Germline V CDR1 and CDR2: MNHEY, SVGAGI. DNA for the CDR3: TGTGCCAGCAGGGTGACTAGCACCTCCTACGAGCAGTACTTC. Amino acids: CASRVTSTSYEQYF.

V usage is TRBV5-1 and J usage is TRBJ1-2; D is undetermined. This CDR3 is built from 15 residues. With 0 bases removed from V and 5 bases from J, the gap between germline ends came to 14 bases. Germline loops: CDR1 SGHRS, CDR2 YFSETQ. The DNA for the CDR3 is TGCGCCAGCAGCTTGGCTATCGGGGTTGGGTATGGCTACACCTTC. Translation gives CASSLAIGVGYGYTF.

V usage is TRBV4-1 and J usage is TRBJ2-2; 10 positions match TRBD2. The CDR3 consists of 16 residues. Germline trimming cut 4 bases from V and 1 base from J; bases unmatched to any gene: 3. The germline V gene encodes CDR1 MGHRA and CDR2 YSYEKL. Here the CDR3 reads CASSRGTSVNTGELFF. In DNA, the CDR3 is TGCGCCAGCAGCCGAGGGACTAGCGTGAACACCGGGGAGCTGTTTTTT.

The chain combines TRBV19 with TRBJ2-7; D is undetermined. The V end lost 4 bases, the J end lost 4 bases, and 14 bases lay between the germline ends. CDR3 length equals 14 residues. Germline V gene data show CDR1 as LNHDA and CDR2 as SQIVND (reference sequence). CDR3 nucleotide sequence: TGTGCCAGTAGTACCAGGTTAATCGGTTACGAGCAGTACTTC. It is translated as CASSTRLIGYEQYF.

The V and J genes are TRBV6-6 and TRBJ1-5, with TRBD1 matching 7 bases. The length of the CDR3 is 14 residues. V trimming: 2 bases; J trimming: 8 bases; junction bases outside the gene matches: 6. The V gene's germline CDR1 is MNHNY and CDR2 SVGAGI (reference sequence). The DNA for the CDR3 is TGTGCCAGCAGTTACGGGCAGGGGGTCGAGCCCCAGCATTTT. Its protein is CASSYGQGVEPQHF.

The chain joins TRBV21-1 to TRBJ2-7; the DNA was not used to check the table's D call, TRBD1. TRBV21-1 is listed as a pseudogene. The CDR3 extends over 12 amino acids. CDR3 sequence (DNA): TGTGCCAGCACTTCCAGTTCCTACGAGCAGTACTTC. Its translation: CASTSSSYEQYF.

CDR3: CASSSLRAAGVEQYF. The CDR3 nucleotides read TGTGCCAGCAGCTCCCTACGGGCGGCAGGGGTCGAGCAGTACTTC. This chain uses TRBV11-2 with TRBJ2-7; maybe TRBD1 (6 bases). The CDR3 loop spans 15 amino acids. The V and J ends lost 4 bases and 6 bases respectively, with 19 bases between them. Germline V lookup: CDR1 SGHAT, CDR2 FQNNGV.

The rearrangement joins TRBV30 to TRBJ2-3, with no clear D. The V end lost 0 bases, the J end lost 5 bases, and 18 bases lay between the germline ends. Germline V gene lookup returns CDR1 GTSNPN and CDR2 SVGIG (reference sequence). The CDR3 loop spans 16 amino acids. The CDR3 loop reads CAWSVQPIHSGDTQYF. The CDR3 DNA reads as TGTGCCTGGAGTGTACAACCGATCCACTCGGGAGATACGCAGTATTTT.